The 12 T cell receptor beta chains reported below all come from one sample, sequenced in a study of blood T cell repertoires in COVID-19 (dated by TCRdb to about 2020). Libraries came from the immunoSEQ multiplex PCR assay. TCRdb took this table from immuneACCESS and kept in-frame rearrangements with V and J called. Such tables lack part of the clones; where checked against another copy, unresolved V genes explain under half of the gap, and the rest is unexplained. The sample yields fewer than 150,000 clones; around 89% were counted once. The ten largest clones capture about 28% of the sample. Sequenced: peripheral blood. The receptors shown here come from a human donor in a cohort sampled during active COVID-19.

This chain joins TRBV29-1 and TRBJ1-1; maybe TRBD1 (5 bases). The germline gives CDR1 SQVTM, CDR2 ANQGSEA. Between the trimmed V and J ends, which lost 2 bases and 2 bases, there was a span of 9 bases. The CDR3 sequence is 13 residues long. The CDR3 DNA reads TGCAGCGTTGAAACAGGTGGAAACACTGAAGCTTTCTTT. Encoded protein: CSVETGGNTEAFF.

The chain employs TRBV3-1 (or the pseudogene TRBV3-2) and TRBJ1-5, with D possibly being TRBD1 (5 bases). The CDR3 has 14 amino acids. V lost 0 bases to trimming and J lost 7 bases, with 10 bases between them. Looked up from germline, CDR1 is LGHDT and CDR2 is YNNKEL (reference sequence). CDR3 residues: CASSQDRGGQPQHF. DNA of the CDR3: TGTGCCAGCAGCCAAGATCGGGGGGGACAGCCCCAGCATTTT.

The chain has TRBV6-2 or TRBV6-3 and TRBJ2-1, with 7 bases that match TRBD2. V shed 5 bases, J shed 0 bases, and the junction held 7 bases outside the gene matches. The germline gives CDR1 MNHEY, CDR2 SVGEGT. CDR3 length: 16 residues. CDR3 in DNA: TGTGCCAGCAGTCACGGGAGGTTTAGCTCCTACAATGAGCAGTTCTTC. Its translation: CASSHGRFSSYNEQFF.

This chain uses TRBV19 with TRBJ2-7, with 7 bases identical to TRBD1. Germline trimming cut 6 bases from V and 4 bases from J; bases unmatched to any gene: 6. This CDR3 has 13 amino acids. Germline-derived CDR1 and CDR2 are LNHDA and SQIVND (reference sequence). CDR3 bases: TGTGCCAGTAGGGCGACAGGGCGTTACGAGCAGTACTTC. Translating gives CASRATGRYEQYF.

This chain links TRBV10-3 with TRBJ1-1; 7 bases fit TRBD1. Germline trimming cut 4 bases from V and 6 bases from J; bases unmatched to any gene: 8. The CDR3 sequence is 14 residues long. Germline CDR1 and CDR2: ENHRY and SYGVKD. The CDR3 DNA is TGTGCCATCAGTGTTGGCAGGGGGTATTCTGAAGCTTTCTTT. It is translated as CAISVGRGYSEAFF.

The chain uses TRBV25-1 and TRBJ1-1; D gene ambiguous. The germline gives CDR1 MGHDK, CDR2 SYGVNS. The CDR3 spans 14 residues. Between the trimmed V and J ends, which lost 4 bases and 4 bases, there was a span of 13 bases. The CDR3 DNA reads TGTGCCAGCAGTGGGGTCATGTCAGGCACTGAAGCTTTCTTT. Protein: CASSGVMSGTEAFF.

The chain is built from TRBV7-9 and TRBJ1-2, with D tentatively TRBD1 (5 bases). The length of the CDR3 is 15 residues. Germline loops: CDR1 SEHNR, CDR2 FQNEAQ (reference sequence). The V gene lost 1 base and the J gene lost 1 base, with 10 bases spanning the gap. The CDR3 loop is CASSLVGGFNYGYTF. The CDR3 nucleotides read TGTGCCAGCAGCTTAGTGGGGGGGTTTAACTATGGCTACACCTTC.

This chain connects TRBV13 to TRBJ2-1; 7 bases fit TRBD2. The CDR3 runs to 14 residues. CDR1 and CDR2 from the germline V gene are PRHDT and FYEKMQ (reference sequence). V gave up 4 bases and J gave up 7 bases; unmatched junction bases: 7. CDR3 sequence: CASSSGPGGNEQFF. The CDR3 DNA reads as TGTGCCAGCAGCTCCGGACCGGGGGGAAATGAGCAGTTCTTC. Using reference TRBV13 and TRBJ2-1 for the parts outside the CDR3, the full variable domain is AAGVIQSPRHLIKEKRETATLKCYPIPRHDTVYWYQQGPGQDPQFLISFYEKMQSDKGSIPDRFSAQQFSDYHSELNMSSLELGDSALYFCASSSGPGGNEQFFGPGTRLTVL.

This chain uses TRBV6-5 with TRBJ1-5; D ambiguous. The germline gives CDR1 MNHEY, CDR2 SVGAGI. V lost 3 bases and J lost 5, with 11 bases in between. The CDR3 is made up of 14 amino acids. The CDR3 nucleotides read TGTGCCAGCAGTTATGGAGGGTCGTATCAGCCCCAGCATTTT. It translates to CASSYGGSYQPQHF.

This sequence joins TRBV6-5 and TRBJ2-7; D perhaps matches TRBD2 (6 bases). CDR3 size: 15 residues. The V end lost 0 bases, the J end lost 1 base, and 10 bases lay between the germline ends. Germline CDR1 and CDR2: MNHEY and SVGAGI. CDR3 sequence: CASSYSGGTSYEQYF. CDR3 bases: TGTGCCAGCAGTTACTCAGGTGGGACTTCCTACGAGCAGTACTTC.

V usage is TRBV10-3 and J usage is TRBJ2-3; TRBD1 aligns across 8 bases. Trimming removed 10 bases from V and 0 bases from J; junction bases left unmatched: 3. Germline V gene sequence: CDR1 ENHRY, CDR2 SYGVKD. This CDR3 contains 13 residues. CDR3 sequence (DNA): TGTGCCACCCAGGGGGCTAGCACAGATACGCAGTATTTT. Its protein is CATQGASTDTQYF.

In this sample, this clone turned up once. This chain uses TRBV12-3 or TRBV12-4 with TRBJ2-5; no reliable D call. The CDR3 spans 13 residues. Trimming stripped 2 bases from V and 5 bases from J, with 9 bases between. For the CDR3, the DNA is TGTGCCAGCAGTTTACAACTAATCGAGACCCAGTACTTC. Amino acids: CASSLQLIETQYF.